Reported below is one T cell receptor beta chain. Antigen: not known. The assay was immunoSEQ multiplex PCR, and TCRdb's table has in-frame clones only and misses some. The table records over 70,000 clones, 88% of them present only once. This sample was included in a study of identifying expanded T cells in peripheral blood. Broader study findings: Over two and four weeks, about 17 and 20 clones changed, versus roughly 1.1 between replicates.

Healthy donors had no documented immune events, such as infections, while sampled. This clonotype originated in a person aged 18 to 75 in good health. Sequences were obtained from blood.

The DNA for the CDR3 is TGTGCCAGCGAAGACACAGGGCCCTACGAGCAGTACTTC. The encoded protein is CASEDTGPYEQYF. The chain uses TRBV5-5 and TRBJ2-7; tentatively, D is TRBD1 (6 bases). The germline V gene encodes CDR1 SGHKS and CDR2 YYEKEE (reference sequence). The CDR3 is made up of 13 amino acids. V shed 7 bases and J shed 2 bases, with 13 bases lying between them. The whole variable domain, remainder taken from reference TRBV5-5 and TRBJ2-7, is DAGVTQSPTHLIKTRGQQVTLRCSPISGHKSVSWYQQVLGQGPQFIFQYYEKEERGRGNFPDRFSARQFPNYSSELNVNALLLGDSALYLCASEDTGPYEQYFGPGTRLTVT.